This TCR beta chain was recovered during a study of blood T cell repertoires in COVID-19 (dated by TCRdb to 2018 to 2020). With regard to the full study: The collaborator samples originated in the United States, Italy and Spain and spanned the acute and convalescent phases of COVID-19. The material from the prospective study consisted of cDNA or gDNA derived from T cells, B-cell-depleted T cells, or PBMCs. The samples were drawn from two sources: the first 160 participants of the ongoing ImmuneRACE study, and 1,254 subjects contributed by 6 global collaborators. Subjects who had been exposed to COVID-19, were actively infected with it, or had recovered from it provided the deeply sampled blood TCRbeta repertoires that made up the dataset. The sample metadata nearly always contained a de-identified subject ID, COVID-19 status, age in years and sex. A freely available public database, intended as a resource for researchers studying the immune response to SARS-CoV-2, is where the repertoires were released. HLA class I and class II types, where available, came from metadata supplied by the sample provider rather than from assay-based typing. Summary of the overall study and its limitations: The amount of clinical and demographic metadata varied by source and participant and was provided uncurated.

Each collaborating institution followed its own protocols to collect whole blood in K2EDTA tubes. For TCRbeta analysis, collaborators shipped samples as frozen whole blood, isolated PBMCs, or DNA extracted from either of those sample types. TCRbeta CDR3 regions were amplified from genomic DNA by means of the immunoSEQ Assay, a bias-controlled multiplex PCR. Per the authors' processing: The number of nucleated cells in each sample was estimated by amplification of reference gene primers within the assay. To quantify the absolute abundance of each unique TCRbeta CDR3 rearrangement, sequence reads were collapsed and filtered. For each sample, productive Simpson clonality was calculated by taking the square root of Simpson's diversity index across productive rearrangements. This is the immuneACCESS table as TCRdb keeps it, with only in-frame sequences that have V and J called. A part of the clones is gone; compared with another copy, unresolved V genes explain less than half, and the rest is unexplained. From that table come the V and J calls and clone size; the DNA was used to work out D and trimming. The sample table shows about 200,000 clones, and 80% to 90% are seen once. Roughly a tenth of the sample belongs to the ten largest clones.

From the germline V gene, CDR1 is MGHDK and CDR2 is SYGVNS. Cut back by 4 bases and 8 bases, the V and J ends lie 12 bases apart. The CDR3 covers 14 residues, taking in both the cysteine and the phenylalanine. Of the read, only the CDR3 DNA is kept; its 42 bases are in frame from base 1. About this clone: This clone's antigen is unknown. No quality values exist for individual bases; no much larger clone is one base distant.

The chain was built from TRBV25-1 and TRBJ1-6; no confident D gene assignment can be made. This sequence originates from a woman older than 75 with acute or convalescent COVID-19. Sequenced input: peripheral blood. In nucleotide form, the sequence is TGTGCCAGCAGTGGACACAGTGAATATTCACCCCTCCACTTT. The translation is CASSGHSEYSPLHF. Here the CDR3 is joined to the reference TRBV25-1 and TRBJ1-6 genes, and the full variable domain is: EADIYQTPRYLVIGTGKKITLECSQTMGHDKMYWYQQDPGMELHLIHYSYGVNSTEKGDLSSESTVSRIRTEHFPLTLESARPSHTSQYLCASSGHSEYSPLHFGNGTRLTVT.